The source of this TCR beta chain is a study of esophageal squamous cell carcinoma under preoperative chemotherapy. General study results and limits: Post-treatment tumor-infiltrating lymphocytes appeared partly derived from peripheral T cells migrating into the tumor. Paclitaxel-nedaplatin therapy caused immediate, substantial clonotype frequency changes.

TCRdb used MiXCR to reprocess the PCR reads, holding one entry per CDR3 protein. The sample has approximately 12,000 distinct CDR3 sequences; 45% to 55% are singletons. As for time point: before preoperative PTX-NDP chemotherapy. Of note for this clonotype: Its cognate antigen is unknown.

The CDR3 spans 15 residues. In germline, CDR1 is MNHNS, CDR2 SASEGT. V was pared by 4 bases and J by 8 bases, with 7 bases of the junction left unmatched. The sequence came from a human donor with esophageal squamous cell carcinoma. The donor label of this sample is uncertain. The gene calls are TRBV6-1 and TRBJ2-1, with 11 bases aligning to TRBD2. Sampling was done from a patient given preoperative chemotherapy. The CDR3: CASSGTSGSRDEQFF. In DNA, the CDR3 is TGTGCCAGCAGTGGAACTAGCGGGAGTAGAGATGAGCAGTTCTTC.